The rows below give T cell receptor beta chains drawn from one sample of a study of blood T cell repertoires in COVID-19. Sequencing was performed with immunoSEQ multiplex PCR; in TCRdb, only in-frame clones are kept and a portion is missing. This table holds fewer than 90,000 clones, 78% found once. The material sequenced was peripheral blood. These receptors were collected from a man between 70 and 80 years old with COVID-19, enrolled during active disease. Each CDR3 is given with its conserved first and last residue. A D gene is named only where the DNA matches it firmly. Some rows have no size entry. The others give once, few or many, or a class for an expanded clone.

D gene	CDR3 length	J gene	V gene	clone size	CDR3 DNA	CDR3 protein
TRBD2	15	TRBJ2-2	TRBV28	NA	TGTGCCAGCAGGAGAGCGGGAGGGCCTGGCGGGGAGCTGTTTTTT	CASRRAGGPGGELFF
NA	16	TRBJ1-4	TRBV27	NA	TGTGCCAGCAGCCCTACTTGGGGGGGGACTAATGAAAAACTGTTTTTT	CASSPTWGGTNEKLFF
TRBD2	16	TRBJ2-7	TRBV28	NA	TGTGCCAGCAGTCCCCTGACTAGCGGGAATGTTCACGAGCAGTACTTC	CASSPLTSGNVHEQYF
NA	14	TRBJ2-3	TRBV30	few	TGTGCCTGGAGTATCGGACTCCGCACAGATACGCAGTATTTT	CAWSIGLRTDTQYF
NA	15	TRBJ2-3	TRBV7-3	once	TGTGCCAGCAGTCCCGTCGGGGGTAGCACAGATACGCAGTATTTT	CASSPVGGSTDTQYF
NA	15	TRBJ2-7	TRBV9	NA	TGTGCCAGCAGCGTCGGTCGGGGAAGCTCCTACGAGCAGTACTTC	CASSVGRGSSYEQYF
TRBD1	17	TRBJ1-6	TRBV6-1	NA	TGTGCCAGCAGTGTTCGAGGCGGGACAGGGTATAATTCACCCCTCCACTTT	CASSVRGGTGYNSPLHF
NA	13	TRBJ2-5	TRBV27	NA	TGTGCCAGCAGGCAGACAGTTCAAGAGACCCAGTACTTC	CASRQTVQETQYF
TRBD2	14	TRBJ2-7	TRBV20-1	NA	TGCAGTGCTAGTGAGGGTAGCGGGGCATACGAGCAGTACTTC	CSASEGSGAYEQYF
NA	17	TRBJ1-4	TRBV19	NA	TGTGCCAGTAGACGACAGGCCACGCCTGCAACTAATGAAAAACTGTTTTTT	CASRRQATPATNEKLFF
TRBD1	15	TRBJ1-4	TRBV18	NA	TGTGCCAGCTCACCTTACGAACAGGGGAATGAAAAACTGTTTTTT	CASSPYEQGNEKLFF
TRBD1	15	TRBJ1-2	TRBV6-1	NA	TGTGCCAGCAGTTCATCAGGGACAGGGGTTCGTGGCTACACCTTC	CASSSSGTGVRGYTF
TRBD1	16	TRBJ2-1	TRBV11-2	NA	TGTGCCAGCAGCTTAGTCGTAGGGCAGGGGGCCGATGAGCAGTTCTTC	CASSLVVGQGADEQFF
NA	15	TRBJ1-6	TRBV2	NA	TGTGCCAGCGCGATCCGGGGTGATGCTAATTCACCCCTCCACTTT	CASAIRGDANSPLHF
TRBD1	13	TRBJ1-1	TRBV18	few	TGTGCCAGCTCATCGGGACAGGACACTGAAGCTTTCTTT	CASSSGQDTEAFF
NA	13	TRBJ1-2	TRBV6-2/TRBV6-3	NA	TGTGCCAGCAGTTACGGAGCAAACTATGGCTACACCTTC	CASSYGANYGYTF
NA	14	TRBJ2-2	TRBV6-1	NA	TGTGCCAGCAGTGAAGCGCTTCGAGGAAAAGAACTGTTTTTT	CASSEALRGKELFF
NA	15	TRBJ1-1	TRBV5-1	NA	TGCGCCAGCAGCCGATCACAGGGCCTGGACACTGAAGCTTTCTTT	CASSRSQGLDTEAFF
NA	14	TRBJ1-1	TRBV19	NA	TGTGCCAGTAGTATCGGGGGGGTTGAAACTGAAGCTTTCTTT	CASSIGGVETEAFF
NA	14	TRBJ2-3	TRBV2	NA	TGTGCCAGCAGTTCCCAACTTCCCCCAGATACGCAGTATTTT	CASSSQLPPDTQYF
NA	14	TRBJ1-1	TRBV11-2	NA	TGTGCCAGCAGTTCGAGGGCTTTGGGGTCTGAAGCTTTCTTT	CASSSRALGSEAFF
NA	15	TRBJ1-6	TRBV4-1	NA	TGCGCCAGCAGCCAGGGAGCAGGCGGCGGTTCACCCCTCCACTTT	CASSQGAGGGSPLHF
TRBD2	15	TRBJ2-1	TRBV4-3	NA	TGCGCCAGCAGCCGAGGGACTAGCGGCTACAATGAGCAGTTCTTC	CASSRGTSGYNEQFF